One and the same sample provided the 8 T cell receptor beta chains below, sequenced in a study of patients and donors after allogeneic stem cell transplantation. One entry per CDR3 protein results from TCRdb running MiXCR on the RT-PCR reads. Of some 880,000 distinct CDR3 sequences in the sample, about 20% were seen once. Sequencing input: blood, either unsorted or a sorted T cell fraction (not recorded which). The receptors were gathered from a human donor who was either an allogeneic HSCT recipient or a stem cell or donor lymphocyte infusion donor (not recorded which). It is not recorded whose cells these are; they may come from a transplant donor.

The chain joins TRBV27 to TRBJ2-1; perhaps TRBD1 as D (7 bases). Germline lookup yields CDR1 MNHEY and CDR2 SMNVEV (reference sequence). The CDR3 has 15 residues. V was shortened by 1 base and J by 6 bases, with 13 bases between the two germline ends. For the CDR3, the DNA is TGTGCCAGCAGTTTATTGGGCAGGGGGGTCAATGAGCAGTTCTTC. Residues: CASSLLGRGVNEQFF.

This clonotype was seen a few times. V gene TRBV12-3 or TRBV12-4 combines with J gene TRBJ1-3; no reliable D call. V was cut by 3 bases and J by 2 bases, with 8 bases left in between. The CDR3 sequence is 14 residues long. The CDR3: CASSFRGPGNTIYF. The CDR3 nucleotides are TGTGCCAGCAGTTTCCGTGGCCCTGGAAACACCATATATTTT.

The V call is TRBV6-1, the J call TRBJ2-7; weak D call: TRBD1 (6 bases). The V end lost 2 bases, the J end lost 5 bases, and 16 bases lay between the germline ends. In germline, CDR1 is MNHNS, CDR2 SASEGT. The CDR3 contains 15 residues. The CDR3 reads CASSESGRGFHEQYF. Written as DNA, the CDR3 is TGTGCCAGCAGTGAATCGGGCAGGGGCTTCCACGAGCAGTACTTC.

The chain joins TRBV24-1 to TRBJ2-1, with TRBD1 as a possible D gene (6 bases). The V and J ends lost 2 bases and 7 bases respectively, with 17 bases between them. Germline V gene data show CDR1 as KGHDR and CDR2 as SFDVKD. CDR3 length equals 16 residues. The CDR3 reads CATSDSDRTLGNEQFF. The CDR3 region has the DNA TGTGCCACCAGTGATTCCGACAGGACCTTAGGTAATGAGCAGTTCTTC.

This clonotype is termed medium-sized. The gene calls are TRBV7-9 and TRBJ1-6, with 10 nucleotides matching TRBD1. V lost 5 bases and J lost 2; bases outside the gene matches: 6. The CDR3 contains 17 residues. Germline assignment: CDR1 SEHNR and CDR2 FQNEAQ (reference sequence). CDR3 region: CASSRQGATTYNSPLHF. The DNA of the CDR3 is TGTGCCAGCAGCCGACAGGGGGCGACCACCTATAATTCACCCCTCCACTTT.

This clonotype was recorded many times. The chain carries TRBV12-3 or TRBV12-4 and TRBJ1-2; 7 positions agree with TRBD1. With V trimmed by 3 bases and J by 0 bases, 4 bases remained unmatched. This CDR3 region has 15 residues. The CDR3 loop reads CASSFRGSANYGYTF. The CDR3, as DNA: TGTGCCAGCAGTTTCAGGGGGTCGGCTAACTATGGCTACACCTTC.

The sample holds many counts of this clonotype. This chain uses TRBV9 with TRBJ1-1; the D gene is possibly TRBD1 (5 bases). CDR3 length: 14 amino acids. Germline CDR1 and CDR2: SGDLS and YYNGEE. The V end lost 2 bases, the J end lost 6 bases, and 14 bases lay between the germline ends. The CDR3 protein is CASSVGGDPSEAFF. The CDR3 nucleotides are TGTGCCAGCAGCGTCGGAGGGGACCCTTCTGAAGCTTTCTTT.

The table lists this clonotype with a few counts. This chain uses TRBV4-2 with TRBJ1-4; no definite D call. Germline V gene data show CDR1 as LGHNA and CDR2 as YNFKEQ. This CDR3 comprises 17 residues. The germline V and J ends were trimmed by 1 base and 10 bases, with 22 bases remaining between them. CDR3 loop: CASSQVAPRVFWGKLFF. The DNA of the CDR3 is TGTGCCAGCAGCCAAGTGGCCCCCCGGGTCTTCTGGGGAAAACTGTTTTTT.